This TCR beta chain was identified during a study of beta chain features in type 1 diabetes. Via CD45RO/CCR7/CD25/CD127/CD95/CD27, cells of the CD4+ naive, central memory, regulatory and stem cell-like memory subsets were sorted. Purity above 95% was achieved in all sorted populations. Expressed TCRB transcripts were sequenced, since all the RNA that had been isolated was reverse transcribed. Using immunoSEQ multiplex PCR, the repertoire was profiled, and TCRdb retains in-frame clones only, with some absent. The sample records a few hundred thousand clones, 24% being singletons. Comment on this clone: Its antigen is unknown.

V lost 4 bases to trimming and J lost 6 bases; unmatched junction nucleotides: 4. Germline V CDR1 and CDR2: SQVTM, ANQGSEA. CDR3 size: 12 residues. Study observations and caveats: Moderate but significant shortening of TCRB CDR3s was recorded in all four CD4+ subsets from Type 1 diabetes patients. A potential influence of HLA type upon TCRB rearrangement remained unresolved herein.

The specimen sequenced was naive CD4+ T cells from blood. The sequence was obtained from a woman under 40 with type 1 diabetes. This chain links TRBV29-1 with TRBJ1-2, with 8 nucleotides matching TRBD1. The CDR3 region is CSVGQGRDGYTF. CDR3 nucleotide sequence: TGCAGCGTTGGACAGGGGAGGGATGGCTACACCTTC.